One sample yielded the 27 T cell receptor beta chains listed below, sequenced in a study of cytomegalovirus exposure and HLA in healthy donors (dated by TCRdb to the late 2010s). The library was generated by the immunoSEQ multiplex PCR assay. A mixture of 60 forward primers for TCR Vbeta segments and 13 reverse primers for TCR Jbeta segments was used in the multiplex PCR. TCRdb retrieved this table from immuneACCESS and kept in-frame rearrangements only. Not all clones are present; in checked studies, unresolved V genes account for under half, and no reason is known for the remainder. The sample table holds about 180,000 clones, of which around 79% were seen once. Jointly, the top ten make up nearly 6.5% of the sample. The sample comprised PBMCs. These receptors were taken from a man aged 40-55 years in good health and CMV-seropositive.

A word on this clone: The sample has other DNA sequences that encode this CDR3 too. This chain uses TRBV5-1 with TRBJ2-3; D unresolved. This CDR3 comprises 13 residues. CDR1 and CDR2 from the germline V gene are SGHRS and YFSETQ. V lost 0 bases and J 1 base, leaving 3 bases between the germline ends. The CDR3 DNA reads as TGCGCCAGCAGCTTGGCAGGCACAGATACGCAGTATTTT. Protein: CASSLAGTDTQYF.

V and J are TRBV7-9 and TRBJ2-5; unclear D gene. The ends were cut back, 7 bases at V and 3 bases at J, with 6 bases in the middle. There are 11 residues in the CDR3. Germline CDR1 reads SEHNR; CDR2 reads FQNEAQ (reference sequence). Here the CDR3 reads CASNSKETQYF. The CDR3 region has the DNA TGTGCCAGCAACTCAAAAGAGACCCAGTACTTC.

The rearrangement links TRBV7-3 to TRBJ2-1; 8 bases align to TRBD2. The CDR3 totals 15 residues. CDR1 is SGHTA, CDR2 FQGTGA, per germline. Trimming took 2 bases from V and 2 from J; bases not matched to a gene: 2. This CDR3 is CASSLLAGPYNEQFF. CDR3 sequence (DNA): TGTGCCAGCAGCTTACTAGCGGGCCCCTACAATGAGCAGTTCTTC.

The chain links TRBV6-6 to TRBJ2-1, with D possibly matching TRBD1 (8 bases). Germline V gene lookup returns CDR1 MNHNY and CDR2 SVGAGI (reference sequence). V lost 6 bases and J 4 bases, leaving 16 bases between the germline ends. The CDR3 contains 15 residues. The CDR3 protein is CASSRQGREYNEQFF. The CDR3 DNA sequence: TGTGCCAGCAGCAGACAGGGGAGGGAATACAATGAGCAGTTCTTC.

V usage is TRBV4-2 and J usage is TRBJ2-7, with a weak D call TRBD2 (5 bases). The CDR3 runs 15 residues. Trimming shortened V by 0 bases and J by 7 bases, and 16 bases separated the two germline ends. The germline V gene encodes CDR1 LGHNA and CDR2 YNFKEQ. CDR3 region: CASSQESAGPREQYF. The CDR3 DNA reads as TGTGCCAGCAGCCAAGAGTCTGCGGGCCCGAGGGAGCAGTACTTC.

The chain uses TRBV7-8 and TRBJ2-7, with unresolved D. The CDR3 sequence is 12 residues long. The germline CDR1 and CDR2 sequences are SGHVS and FQNEAQ. CDR3 DNA sequence: TGTTTCAAGCAGAAGGCGGCATACGAGCAGTACTTC. Translation: CFKQKAAYEQYF.

The chain couples TRBV27 to TRBJ2-2; TRBD1 matches at 7 bases. Germline V lookup: CDR1 MNHEY, CDR2 SMNVEV (reference sequence). The CDR3 runs to 15 residues. V lost 5 bases and J lost 0; bases outside the gene matches: 3. The CDR3 loop reads CASSAGTANTGELFF. The CDR3 DNA reads as TGTGCCAGCAGTGCAGGGACAGCGAACACCGGGGAGCTGTTTTTT.

This clone was observed a single time. This chain connects TRBV15 to TRBJ2-5; 10 bases line up with TRBD2. Germline lookup yields CDR1 LNHNV and CDR2 YYDKDF (reference sequence). J gave up 5 bases and V 3 bases, and 9 bases lay outside the gene matches. The CDR3 is 16 residues long. The CDR3 sequence is CATSRGSGRARETQYF. CDR3 DNA sequence: TGTGCCACCAGCAGGGGGAGCGGGAGGGCCCGGGAGACCCAGTACTTC. The whole variable domain, filled in from reference TRBV15 and TRBJ2-5, reads DAMVIQNPRYQVTQFGKPVTLSCSQTLNHNVMYWYQQKSSQAPKLLFHYYDKDFNNEADTPDNFQSRRPNTSFCFLDIRSPGLGDTAMYLCATSRGSGRARETQYFGPGTRLLVL.

The chain employs TRBV10-3 and TRBJ2-1; weak D call: TRBD2 (6 bases). V lost 5 bases, J lost 9 bases, and 11 bases lay in between. The CDR3 spans 12 residues. CDR1 and CDR2 from the germline V gene are ENHRY and SYGVKD. This CDR3 reads CAISSGGLEQFF. DNA for the CDR3: TGTGCCATCAGTAGCGGAGGGCTTGAGCAGTTCTTC.

This clone showed up just a few times. The V and J genes are TRBV28 and TRBJ2-6; maybe TRBD1 (6 bases). With 4 bases removed from V and 0 bases from J, the gap between germline ends came to 10 bases. There are 16 residues in the CDR3. Germline CDR1 reads MDHEN; CDR2 reads SYDVKM. CDR3 bases: TGTGCCAGCAGTTCCCCGGACAGCTCTGGGGCCAACGTCCTGACTTTC. Its protein product is CASSSPDSSGANVLTF.

V usage is TRBV29-1 and J usage is TRBJ2-7; TRBD2 matches at 9 bases. The CDR3 covers 14 residues. V trimming: 7 bases; J trimming: 0 bases; junction bases outside the gene matches: 7. Germline loops: CDR1 SQVTM, CDR2 ANQGSEA. The CDR3 sequence: CSAGTSLSSYEQYF. The CDR3 DNA follows: TGCAGCGCAGGGACTAGCTTAAGCTCCTACGAGCAGTACTTC.

The chain carries TRBV5-1 and TRBJ2-7; the D gene is possibly TRBD1 (5 bases). In germline, CDR1 is SGHRS, CDR2 YFSETQ. Trimming cost V 1 base and J 2 bases, with 10 bases left between them. The CDR3 consists of 14 residues. DNA for the CDR3: TGCGCCAGCAGCTTGACAGGTTATACCTACGAGCAGTACTTC. This codes for CASSLTGYTYEQYF.

The chain has TRBV6-1 and TRBJ2-7; 8 bases match TRBD2. V lost 1 base and J lost 3; bases outside the gene matches: 8. The V gene's germline CDR1 is MNHNS and CDR2 SASEGT. This CDR3 is 16 amino acids long. CDR3 DNA sequence: TGTGCCAGCAGTGAAGTACTAGCGGTAATAAACTACGAGCAGTACTTC. It codes for CASSEVLAVINYEQYF.

The chain uses TRBV2 and TRBJ2-1, with 8 bases matching TRBD2. Germline CDR1 and CDR2: SNHLY and FYNNEI. The CDR3 has 16 amino acids. With V trimmed by 4 bases and J by 0 bases, 5 bases remained unmatched. The CDR3 DNA is TGTGCCAGCAGTGTGCCGGCGGGAGGCTCCTACAATGAGCAGTTCTTC. This codes for CASSVPAGGSYNEQFF.

This chain links TRBV9 with TRBJ2-7, with D maybe TRBD2 (6 bases). The germline V gene encodes CDR1 SGDLS and CDR2 YYNGEE. The CDR3 runs to 12 residues. Trimming removed 4 bases from V and 7 bases from J, with 12 bases in between. DNA of the CDR3: TGTGCCAGCAGCCCCACCGCGGGAGAGCAGTACTTC. It translates to CASSPTAGEQYF.

The DNA for the CDR3 is TGTGCCAGCAGCCCCGCGGGACTAGGGAATGAGCAGTTCTTC. Protein product: CASSPAGLGNEQFF. The chain combines TRBV11-3 with TRBJ2-1, with 8 bases fitting TRBD2. J gave up 7 bases and V 5 bases, and 7 bases lay outside the gene matches. Germline V gene data show CDR1 as SGHNT and CDR2 as YENEEA. The CDR3 runs 14 residues.

Comments on this clone: In the same sample, other DNA sequences code for this CDR3. This rearrangement joins TRBV5-1 to TRBJ2-7; 7 nucleotides match TRBD1. Trimming took 4 bases from V and 1 from J; bases not matched to a gene: 2. The length of the CDR3 is 13 residues. The germline V gene encodes CDR1 SGHRS and CDR2 YFSETQ. CDR3 coding DNA: TGCGCCAGCAGCCCGGGACAGTCCTACGAGCAGTACTTC. Translation gives CASSPGQSYEQYF. The whole variable domain, filled in from reference TRBV5-1 and TRBJ2-7, reads KAGVTQTPRYLIKTRGQQVTLSCSPISGHRSVSWYQQTPGQGLQFLFEYFSETQRNKGNFPGRFSGRQFSNSRSEMNVSTLELGDSALYLCASSPGQSYEQYFGPGTRLTVT.

The CDR3 sequence: CASSPGLAGGYYEQYF. CDR3 coding DNA: TGTGCCAGCAGCCCAGGACTAGCGGGAGGTTACTACGAGCAGTACTTC. This sequence joins TRBV4-2 and TRBJ2-7, with TRBD2 matching over 14 bases. Germline V gene lookup returns CDR1 LGHNA and CDR2 YNFKEQ. The V gene end was trimmed by 4 bases and the J gene end by 3 bases; junction bases not matched to a gene: 5. The CDR3 contains 16 residues.

The genes are TRBV28 and TRBJ2-7; 8 bases fit TRBD1. This CDR3 is built from 15 residues. V trimming: 2 bases; J trimming: 5 bases; junction bases outside the gene matches: 8. The V gene's germline CDR1 is MDHEN and CDR2 SYDVKM. The CDR3 protein is CASSLIRTGLNEQYF. In nucleotides, the CDR3 is TGTGCCAGCAGTTTAATTAGGACAGGGCTTAACGAGCAGTACTTC.

This clone has just a few counts. The chain joins TRBV5-1 to TRBJ2-5; 9 nucleotides agree with TRBD1. V gave up 4 bases and J gave up 4 bases; unmatched junction bases: 8. Germline V CDR1 and CDR2: SGHRS, YFSETQ. The CDR3 has 15 amino acids. The CDR3 reads CASSQTGGLGETQYF. The CDR3 DNA follows: TGCGCCAGCAGCCAAACAGGGGGCCTCGGAGAGACCCAGTACTTC. The complete variable domain, with remaining parts taken from reference TRBV5-1 and TRBJ2-5, reads KAGVTQTPRYLIKTRGQQVTLSCSPISGHRSVSWYQQTPGQGLQFLFEYFSETQRNKGNFPGRFSGRQFSNSRSEMNVSTLELGDSALYLCASSQTGGLGETQYFGPGTRLLVL.

The genes are TRBV5-1 and TRBJ1-3, with D hard to call. Germline CDR1 is SGHRS and CDR2 is YFSETQ. Trimming removed 4 bases at V and 0 bases at J, with 8 bases between. CDR3 length equals 14 residues. CDR3 nucleotides: TGCGCCAGCAGCGACGGGTCCTCTGGAAACACCATATATTTT. It specifies CASSDGSSGNTIYF. Supplemented by reference TRBV5-1 and TRBJ1-3, the full variable domain reads KAGVTQTPRYLIKTRGQQVTLSCSPISGHRSVSWYQQTPGQGLQFLFEYFSETQRNKGNFPGRFSGRQFSNSRSEMNVSTLELGDSALYLCASSDGSSGNTIYFGEGSWLTVV.

This chain uses TRBV2 with TRBJ2-5; D gene ambiguous. The DNA matches TRBJ2-7 better at its end, which makes the J call doubtful. CDR1 and CDR2 (germline): SNHLY, FYNNEI. This CDR3 has 13 amino acids. The DNA for the CDR3 is TGTGCCAGCAGTGTTGACACCTCCTACGAGCAGTACTTC. It is translated as CASSVDTSYEQYF.

The CDR3 loop reads CASSRNRGGGELFF. The CDR3 DNA follows: TGTGCCAGCAGCCGGAACAGGGGCGGCGGGGAGCTGTTTTTT. The chain recombines TRBV7-9 with TRBJ2-2; 7 nucleotides line up with TRBD1. The trim removed 5 bases at V and 7 bases at J, leaving 7 bases unmatched. CDR1 is SEHNR and CDR2 is FQNEAQ in the germline V gene (reference sequence). The CDR3 runs to 14 residues. Combining the CDR3 with reference TRBV7-9 and TRBJ2-2 gives the whole variable domain DTGVSQNPRHKITKRGQNVTFRCDPISEHNRLYWYRQTLGQGPEFLTYFQNEAQLEKSRLLSDRFSAERPKGSFSTLEIQRTEQGDSAMYLCASSRNRGGGELFFGEGSRLTVL.

The rearrangement links TRBV5-1 to TRBJ1-2; 7 positions agree with TRBD1. The CDR3 runs 14 residues. Germline assignment: CDR1 SGHRS and CDR2 YFSETQ. Trimming at V came to 3 bases and at J to 1 base, leaving 3 bases not matched to a gene. The CDR3 nucleotides are TGCGCCAGCAGCTCCCGGGACAGTAACTATGGCTACACCTTC. This gives the protein CASSSRDSNYGYTF.

The rearrangement links TRBV9 to TRBJ2-1; 7 nucleotides match TRBD2. V was pared by 1 base and J by 2 bases, with 6 bases of the junction left unmatched. Germline V CDR1 and CDR2: SGDLS, YYNGEE. The CDR3 has 16 residues. The CDR3 loop reads CASSVSGGGTYNEQFF. CDR3 DNA: TGTGCCAGCAGCGTATCGGGGGGAGGAACCTACAATGAGCAGTTCTTC.

This clone occurred a few times. The rearrangement links TRBV30 to TRBJ1-2; maybe TRBD1 (5 bases). Trimming pared 0 bases from V and 7 bases from J, leaving 12 bases between. The CDR3 length is 13 residues. Germline CDR1 reads GTSNPN; CDR2 reads SVGIG (reference sequence). The chain's CDR3 is CAWSVMVRVGYTF. In DNA, the CDR3 is TGTGCCTGGAGTGTCATGGTCAGGGTTGGCTACACCTTC.

The rearrangement joins TRBV28 to TRBJ1-4, with a weak D call TRBD1 (5 bases). Trimming stripped 7 bases from V and 2 bases from J, with 20 bases between. Germline V gene sequence: CDR1 MDHEN, CDR2 SYDVKM. The CDR3 extends over 17 amino acids. The CDR3 spells CASTSISAGYTNEKLFF. The CDR3 region has the DNA TGTGCCAGCACCTCAATATCCGCAGGGTACACTAATGAAAAACTGTTTTTT.